This T cell receptor (beta chain) came from a study of cytomegalovirus exposure and HLA in healthy donors. Study results and caveats: Based on reports, TCR beta sequences accurately predicted HLA-A and HLA-B alleles for most subjects.

A multiplex PCR was run with 60 Vbeta primers and 13 Jbeta primers. TCRdb keeps only in-frame clones here, not all; method: immunoSEQ multiplex PCR. This sample has 45,000 to 55,000 clones, with about 57% found just once. As for the donors, each was a healthy bone marrow donor. Deletions cut 6 bases from V and 2 bases from J, with 14 bases between. The CDR3 runs 13 residues. Germline loops: CDR1 SQVTM, CDR2 ANQGSEA. To note about this clone: What it binds is unknown.

The chain links TRBV29-1 to TRBJ2-7, with a tentative D call TRBD1 (7 bases). The TCR comes from a human donor in good health. The sequencing sample was made of PBMCs. The CDR3 nucleotides are TGCAGCGTCGCGGGACAGTCAACCTACGAGCAGTACTTC. Its translation is CSVAGQSTYEQYF.